The 11 T cell receptor beta chains listed next were all sequenced from one sample in a study of post-analysis software for immune sequencing data. Their specific antigens are unknown. Unique molecular identifiers were present in the TCR beta cDNA libraries. TCRdb reprocessed the PCR reads with MiXCR, giving one entry per CDR3 protein. The table lists a few hundred thousand distinct CDR3 sequences, roughly 34% of them singletons. Findings and limits, study-wide: Controls had lower frequencies than patients of 4 or 5 TRBV segments, which included TRBV5-6, TRBV5-1 and TRBV20-1.

The sequenced material came from blood. The source of these receptors is a girl aged 2-17 years with multiple sclerosis.

CDR3 protein: CASSLDGFTSYNSPLHF. CDR3 nucleotide sequence: TGTGCCAGCAGCTTAGATGGGTTTACCTCCTATAATTCACCCCTCCACTTT. V gene TRBV7-9 combines with J gene TRBJ1-6; no clear D gene. The germline V gene has CDR1 SEHNR and CDR2 FQNEAQ (reference sequence). V lost 1 base and J lost 0, with 10 bases in between. The CDR3 totals 17 residues.

CDR3 loop: CASSQRGGLAGEQFF. DNA of the CDR3: TGTGCCAGCAGCCAGAGGGGGGGACTAGCGGGGGAGCAGTTCTTC. The chain uses TRBV3-1 and TRBJ2-1; 13 bases align to TRBD2. With V trimmed by 3 bases and J by 10 bases, 6 bases remained unmatched. The CDR3 is 15 amino acids. Germline CDR1 and CDR2: LGHDT and YNNKEL (reference sequence).

This clonotype was observed a few times. V and J are TRBV5-1 and TRBJ2-7; 9 bases align to TRBD1. The CDR3 has 15 residues. V lost 4 bases and J lost 2; bases outside the gene matches: 7. CDR1 and CDR2 (germline): SGHRS, YFSETQ. DNA for the CDR3: TGCGCCAGCAGCCGTAGTCGGGACAGGGCCTACGAGCAGTACTTC. Translating gives CASSRSRDRAYEQYF.

The rearrangement joins TRBV2 to TRBJ1-1; D unclear. This CDR3 has 15 residues. Trimming took off 5 bases at V and 0 bases at J, with 13 bases between the two ends. Germline lookup yields CDR1 SNHLY and CDR2 FYNNEI. The CDR3, as DNA: TGTGCCAGCAGTCGGCGAGACAATATGAACACTGAAGCTTTCTTT. It translates to CASSRRDNMNTEAFF.

V is TRBV2 and J is TRBJ2-5; no reliable D call. The CDR3 totals 16 residues. V lost 1 base to trimming and J lost 11 bases, with 23 bases between them. Looked up from germline, CDR1 is SNHLY and CDR2 is FYNNEI. DNA of the CDR3: TGTGCCAGCAGTGAAGGAGAAGTTGTAACCTACAATGAGCAGTACTTC. Residues: CASSEGEVVTYNEQYF.

This clonotype has only a few counts. The chain carries TRBV6-2 or TRBV6-3 and TRBJ2-5; D gene uncertain. This CDR3 contains 13 residues. Germline values: CDR1 MNHEY, CDR2 SVGEGT. Between the trimmed V and J ends, which lost 6 bases and 4 bases, there was a span of 12 bases. The CDR3 protein is CASRRLVRETQYF. CDR3 DNA sequence: TGTGCCAGCAGGCGACTGGTCCGAGAGACCCAGTACTTC.

This rearrangement joins TRBV12-3 or TRBV12-4 to TRBJ1-1; D is unclear. The CDR3 extends over 16 amino acids. Trimming shortened V by 4 bases and J by 0 bases, and 15 bases separated the two germline ends. The CDR3 protein is CASSSHPHSLNTEAFF. In DNA form, the CDR3 reads TGTGCCAGCAGTTCCCATCCTCACAGTTTGAACACTGAAGCTTTCTTT.

The V gene is TRBV4-1, the J gene TRBJ1-2; D not certain. The V gene lost 0 bases and the J gene lost 5 bases, with 7 bases spanning the gap. Germline V gene data show CDR1 as MGHRA and CDR2 as YSYEKL. The CDR3 is 13 residues long. The CDR3: CASSQEMMYGYTF. The CDR3 DNA follows: TGCGCCAGCAGCCAAGAAATGATGTATGGCTACACCTTC.

In its sample, this clonotype was seen a few times. The chain combines TRBV2 with TRBJ2-3; 13 bases agree with TRBD2. Trimming at V came to 6 bases and at J to 9 bases, leaving 9 bases not matched to a gene. This CDR3 is built from 15 residues. Germline V gene data show CDR1 as SNHLY and CDR2 as FYNNEI. The DNA for the CDR3 is TGTGCCAGCAGAAGGACTAGCGGGGGCGGATTGACGCAGTATTTT. Translated: CASRRTSGGGLTQYF.

The V gene is TRBV20-1, the J gene TRBJ2-5; no definite D call. CDR1 and CDR2 from the germline V gene are DFQATT and SNEGSKA (reference sequence). The CDR3 runs 11 residues. CDR3: CSAVTGETQYF. CDR3 DNA sequence: TGCAGCGCAGTTACGGGAGAGACCCAGTACTTC.

This clonotype turned up a few times. The chain combines TRBV20-1 with TRBJ2-1; D uncertain. Near its end, the DNA agrees better with TRBJ2-7, so the J call may be wrong. The CDR3 extends over 15 amino acids. Germline-derived CDR1 and CDR2 are DFQATT and SNEGSKA (reference sequence). The CDR3 region has the DNA TGCAGTGCTCAGCTTCCAGAGACCTCCTACAATGAGCAGTACTTC. This encodes CSAQLPETSYNEQYF.